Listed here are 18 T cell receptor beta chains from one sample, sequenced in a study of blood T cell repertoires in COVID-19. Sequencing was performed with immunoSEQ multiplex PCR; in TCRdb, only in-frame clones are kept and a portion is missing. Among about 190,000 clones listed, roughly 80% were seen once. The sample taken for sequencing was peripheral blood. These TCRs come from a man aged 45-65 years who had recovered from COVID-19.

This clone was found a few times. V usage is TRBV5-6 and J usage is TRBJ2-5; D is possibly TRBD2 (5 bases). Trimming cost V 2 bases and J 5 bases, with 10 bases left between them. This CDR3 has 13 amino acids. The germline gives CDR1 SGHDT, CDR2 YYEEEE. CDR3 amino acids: CASSFLGVETQYF. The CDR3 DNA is TGTGCCAGCAGCTTTTTGGGAGTGGAGACCCAGTACTTC. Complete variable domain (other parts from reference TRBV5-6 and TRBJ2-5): DAGVTQSPTHLIKTRGQQVTLRCSPKSGHDTVSWYQQALGQGPQFIFQYYEEEERQRGNFPDRFSGHQFPNYSSELNVNALLLGDSALYLCASSFLGVETQYFGPGTRLLVL.

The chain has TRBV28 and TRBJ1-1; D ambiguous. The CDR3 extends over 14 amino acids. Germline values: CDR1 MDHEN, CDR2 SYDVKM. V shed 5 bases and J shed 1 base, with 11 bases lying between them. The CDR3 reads CASSVTDTNTEAFF. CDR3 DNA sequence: TGTGCCAGCAGTGTAACCGACACGAACACTGAAGCTTTCTTT.

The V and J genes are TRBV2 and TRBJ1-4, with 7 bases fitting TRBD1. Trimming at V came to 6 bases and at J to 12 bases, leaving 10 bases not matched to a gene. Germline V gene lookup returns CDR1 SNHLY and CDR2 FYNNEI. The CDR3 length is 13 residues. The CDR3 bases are TGTGCCAGCAGCCCGGGACAGCTAGCACAACTGTTTTTT. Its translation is CASSPGQLAQLFF.

In DNA form, the CDR3 reads TGTGCCAGCTCACCAAACCGGGACAGCTTGAACACTGAAGCTTTCTTT. This encodes CASSPNRDSLNTEAFF. J is TRBJ1-1 and V is TRBV18; TRBD1 matches 7 bases. The V segment lost 2 bases and the J segment 0 bases; nucleotides outside the gene matches: 6. Germline values: CDR1 KGHSH, CDR2 LQKENI. The CDR3 sequence is 16 residues long.

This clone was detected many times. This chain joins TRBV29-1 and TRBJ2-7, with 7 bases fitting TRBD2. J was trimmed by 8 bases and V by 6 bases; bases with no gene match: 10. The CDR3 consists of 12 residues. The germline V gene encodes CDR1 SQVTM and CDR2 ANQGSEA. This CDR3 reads CSVSSTAGQQYF. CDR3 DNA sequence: TGCAGCGTCTCATCGACAGCGGGGCAGCAGTACTTC.

CDR3 amino acids: CSVASGATGYTF. The CDR3 coding sequence is TGCAGCGTTGCATCAGGGGCGACTGGCTACACCTTC. The chain couples TRBV29-1 to TRBJ1-2; perhaps TRBD1 as D (6 bases). CDR1 is SQVTM and CDR2 is ANQGSEA in the germline V gene. V lost 4 bases and J lost 7, with 13 bases in between. The CDR3 contains 12 residues.

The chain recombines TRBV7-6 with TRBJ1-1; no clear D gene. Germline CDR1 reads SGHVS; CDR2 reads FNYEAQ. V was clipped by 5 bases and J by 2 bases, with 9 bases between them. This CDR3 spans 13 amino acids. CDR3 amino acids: CASSQRVNTEAFF. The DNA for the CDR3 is TGTGCCAGCAGCCAGCGGGTAAACACTGAAGCTTTCTTT. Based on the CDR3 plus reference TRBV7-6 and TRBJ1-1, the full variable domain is GAGVSQSPRYKVTKRGQDVALRCDPISGHVSLYWYRQALGQGPEFLTYFNYEAQQDKSGLPNDRFSAERPEGSISTLTIQRTEQRDSAMYRCASSQRVNTEAFFGQGTRLTVV.

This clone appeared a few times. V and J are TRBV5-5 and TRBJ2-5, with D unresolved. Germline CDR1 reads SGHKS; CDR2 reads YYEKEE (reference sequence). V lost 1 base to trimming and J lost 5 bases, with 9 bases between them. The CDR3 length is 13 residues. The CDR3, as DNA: TGTGCCAGCAGCTTGTTGGGCCTGGAGACCCAGTACTTC. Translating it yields CASSLLGLETQYF. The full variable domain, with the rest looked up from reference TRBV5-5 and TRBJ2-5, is DAGVTQSPTHLIKTRGQQVTLRCSPISGHKSVSWYQQVLGQGPQFIFQYYEKEERGRGNFPDRFSARQFPNYSSELNVNALLLGDSALYLCASSLLGLETQYFGPGTRLLVL.

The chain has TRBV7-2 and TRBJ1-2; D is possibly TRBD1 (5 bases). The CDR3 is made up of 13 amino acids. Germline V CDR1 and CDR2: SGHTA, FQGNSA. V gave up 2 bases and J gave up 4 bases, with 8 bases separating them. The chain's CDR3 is CASSLLGGYGYTF. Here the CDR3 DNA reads TGTGCCAGCAGCTTATTGGGGGGCTATGGCTACACCTTC.

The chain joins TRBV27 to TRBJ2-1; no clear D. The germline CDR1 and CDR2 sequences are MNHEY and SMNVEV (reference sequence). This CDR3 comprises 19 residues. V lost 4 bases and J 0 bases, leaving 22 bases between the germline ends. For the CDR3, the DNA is TGTGCCAGCAGTTCCCACTTGAGCGACTCGTGGAGCTCCTACAATGAGCAGTTCTTC. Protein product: CASSSHLSDSWSSYNEQFF.

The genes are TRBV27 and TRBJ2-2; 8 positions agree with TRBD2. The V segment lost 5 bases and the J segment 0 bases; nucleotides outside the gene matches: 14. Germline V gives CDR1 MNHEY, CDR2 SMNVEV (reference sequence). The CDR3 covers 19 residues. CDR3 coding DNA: TGTGCCAGCAGTAAACGCCCCCCGAGACTAGCGTCGAACACCGGGGAGCTGTTTTTT. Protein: CASSKRPPRLASNTGELFF.

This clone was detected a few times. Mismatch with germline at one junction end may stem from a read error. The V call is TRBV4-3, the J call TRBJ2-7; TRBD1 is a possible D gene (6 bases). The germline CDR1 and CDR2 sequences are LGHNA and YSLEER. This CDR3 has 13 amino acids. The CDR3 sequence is CASSQDGVGDKQF. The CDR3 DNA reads TGCGCCAGCAGCCAAGATGGGGTTGGGGACAAACAATTC.

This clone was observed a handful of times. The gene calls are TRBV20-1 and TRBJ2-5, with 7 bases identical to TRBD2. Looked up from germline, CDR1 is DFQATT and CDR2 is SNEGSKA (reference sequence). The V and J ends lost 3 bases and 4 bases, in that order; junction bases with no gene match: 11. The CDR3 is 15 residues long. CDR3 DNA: TGCAGTGCTAGTAGTGTTTTCGGCGGGGGAGAGACCCAGTACTTC. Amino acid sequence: CSASSVFGGGETQYF.

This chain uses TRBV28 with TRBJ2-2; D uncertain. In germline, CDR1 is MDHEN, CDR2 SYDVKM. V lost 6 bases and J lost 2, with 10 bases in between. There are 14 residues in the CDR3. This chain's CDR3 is CASRFSPNTGELFF. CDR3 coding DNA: TGTGCCAGCAGATTTAGCCCTAACACCGGGGAGCTGTTTTTT.

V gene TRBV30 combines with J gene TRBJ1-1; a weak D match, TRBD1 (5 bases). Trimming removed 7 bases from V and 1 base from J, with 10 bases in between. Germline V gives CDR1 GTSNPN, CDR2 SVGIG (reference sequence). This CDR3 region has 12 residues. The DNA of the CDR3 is TGTGCCTCGGGGGGGAGGAACACTGAAGCTTTCTTT. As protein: CASGGRNTEAFF.

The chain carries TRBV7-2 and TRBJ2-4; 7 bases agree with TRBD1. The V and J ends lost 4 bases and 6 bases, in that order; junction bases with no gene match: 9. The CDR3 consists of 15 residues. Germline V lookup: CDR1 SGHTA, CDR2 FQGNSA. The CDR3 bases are TGTGCCAGCAGCTCCCGACAGGGCATATTAAACATTCAGTACTTC. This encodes CASSSRQGILNIQYF.

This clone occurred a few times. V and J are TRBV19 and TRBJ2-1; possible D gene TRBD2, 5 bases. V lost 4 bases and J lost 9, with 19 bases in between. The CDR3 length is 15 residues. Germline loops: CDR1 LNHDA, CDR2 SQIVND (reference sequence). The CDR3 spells CASSKKEGYTSEQFF. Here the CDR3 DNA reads TGTGCCAGTAGTAAAAAGGAAGGGTATACTAGTGAGCAGTTCTTC.

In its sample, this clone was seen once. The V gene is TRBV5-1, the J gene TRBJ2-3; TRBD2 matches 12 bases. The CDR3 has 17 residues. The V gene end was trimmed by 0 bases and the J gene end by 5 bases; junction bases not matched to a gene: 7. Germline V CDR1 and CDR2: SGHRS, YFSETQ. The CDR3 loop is CASSLEGLAGGVDTQYF. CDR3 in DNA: TGCGCCAGCAGCTTGGAAGGTCTAGCGGGAGGGGTAGATACGCAGTATTTT.